This is a list of T cell receptor beta chains from one sample in a study of OX40 agonist ivuxolimab in advanced cancers. Assay used: immunoSEQ multiplex PCR; TCRdb lists only in-frame clones, some missing. The sample includes more than 70,000 clones, roughly 86% of them seen just once. The sample in question was CD4+ or CD8+ T cells sorted from blood, obtained in a trial of the OX40 agonist ivuxolimab. The receptors come from an adult with an advanced solid tumor such as melanoma, head and neck, liver or kidney cancer. Each CDR3 is given with its conserved first and last residue. The D gene is left open where the match is weak. A clone size is listed for some rows: how often the clone was seen (once, few, many), or a class if it is expanded.

d_call	clone_size	j_call	v_call	cdr3_nt	cdr3_aa
TRBD1	.	TRBJ1-2	TRBV5-8	TGTGCCAGCAGCTTGGGGGGCACCGGGACAGGTTATCGTGCTGGCTACACCTTC	CASSLGGTGTGYRAGYTF
TRBD2	.	TRBJ2-1	TRBV30	TGTGCCTGGAGTATAGGACTAGCGGGCGTCGAGCAGTTCTTC	CAWSIGLAGVEQFF
TRBD2	.	TRBJ2-2	TRBV6-1	TGTGCCAGCAGGCGGGAGCCATCGAACACCGGGGAGCTGTTTTTT	CASRREPSNTGELFF
.	.	TRBJ2-7	TRBV29-1	TGCAGCGTTGAAGGGGCTTACGAGCAGTACTTC	CSVEGAYEQYF
.	.	TRBJ2-1	TRBV11-3	TGTGCCAGCAGCTTAGGAGGCGGATCCTACAATGAGCAGTTCTTC	CASSLGGGSYNEQFF
.	.	TRBJ2-2	TRBV19	TGTGCCAGTCTAGGGGACCTCACCGGGGAGCTGTTTTTT	CASLGDLTGELFF
.	few	TRBJ1-6	TRBV5-4	TGTGCCAGCAGCTTGGTGGGGTTAAGGGGATCACCCCTCCACTTT	CASSLVGLRGSPLHF
.	.	TRBJ1-5	TRBV19	TGTGCCAGTAGTATGAGGGGAACCCAGGATAGCAATCAGCCCCAGCATTTT	CASSMRGTQDSNQPQHF
.	once	TRBJ2-7	TRBV19	TGTGCCAGTAGTGGAGGGGTCGTCTACGAGCAGTACTTC	CASSGGVVYEQYF
TRBD1	once	TRBJ2-2	TRBV10-1	TGCGCCAGCAGTGAGAGGCGACAGGGGACCGGGGAGCTGTTTTTT	CASSERRQGTGELFF
TRBD1	.	TRBJ1-3	TRBV11-3	TGTGCCAGCAGCGGTTGGGACAGCGCAAACACCATATATTTT	CASSGWDSANTIYF
.	.	TRBJ2-1	TRBV27	TGTGCCAGCAGTTTATGGTCAGCACGGTCCTACAATGAGCAGTTCTTC	CASSLWSARSYNEQFF
.	.	TRBJ2-7	TRBV27	TGTGCCAGCAACGCGGGACACGGAGAACCCTACGAGCAGTACTTC	CASNAGHGEPYEQYF
TRBD1	once	TRBJ1-5	TRBV30	TGTGCCTGGAGCCATTACAGGGGGACGGGCAATCAGCCCCAGCATTTT	CAWSHYRGTGNQPQHF
.	.	TRBJ1-4	TRBV9	TGTGCCAGCAGCGTAGGGGTGGGGGTAGAAAAACTGTTTTTT	CASSVGVGVEKLFF
.	once	TRBJ1-1	TRBV18	TGTGCCAGCTCACCACCGTCGAGGAGCACTGAAGCTTTCTTT	CASSPPSRSTEAFF
.	few	TRBJ1-2	TRBV7-2	TGTGCCAGCAGCTTAGTGACAGCTAACTATGGCTACACCTTC	CASSLVTANYGYTF
TRBD2	.	TRBJ2-5	TRBV5-4	TGTGCCAGCAGCCGACGACTAGCGGGAGGGCCGCGGCAAGAGACCCAGTACTTC	CASSRRLAGGPRQETQYF
.	.	TRBJ1-1	TRBV18	TGTGCCAGCTCACCTCCCTTGGCGAACACTGAAGCTTTCTTT	CASSPPLANTEAFF
TRBD1	.	TRBJ1-2	TRBV10-3	TGTGCCATCAACACGGGACAGGGACGAGGTGGCTACACCTTC	CAINTGQGRGGYTF
TRBD2	.	TRBJ2-7	TRBV5-1	TGCGCCAGCAGCGAATCCGGGACTAGATCCTACGAGCAGTACTTC	CASSESGTRSYEQYF
.	.	TRBJ2-3	TRBV7-2	TGTGCCAGCAGCTTAGTCGGGGGAGGTGATACGCAGTATTTT	CASSLVGGGDTQYF